This note documents a single T cell receptor (beta chain) sequence. There is no known antigen for this receptor. No base quality values were provided; no much bigger clone lies one nucleotide off. In total, approximately 610 healthy bone marrow donors made up the cohort. All cohort members were sampled while nominally healthy, although unrecorded immune exposures were likely present. The donor was CMV seronegative and was included in the group of under 450 seronegative cohort members. Each donor provided a peripheral blood sample, and peripheral blood mononuclear cells were used for TCR beta sequencing. The Qiagen DNeasy Blood Extraction Kit was used to extract genomic DNA from the blood cell samples. The data stem from a study of cytomegalovirus exposure and HLA in healthy donors (dated 2017 in TCRdb). Background on the whole study: An earlier analysis of some 600 of the donors reported about 300 Gb of sequence data and 117 million unique TCR beta sequences obtained from about 179 million T cells. Every repertoire in the discovery cohort had been generated on one and the same sequencing platform. The study aimed to test whether signatures of past pathogen exposure could be identified by cataloging public T cell receptors. Donor age, sex, ethnicity and CMV serostatus were compiled together with the repertoire data. Of the approximately 400 genotyped donors, roughly 85% fell in the genetic ancestry cluster associated with self-reported Caucasian donors. Because of strong linkage in the cohort, roughly 5 DR-DQ haplotypes were treated as single units for association and clustering. High-throughput TCR immunosequencing, statistical association of individual TCRs with disease status, and machine learning were combined to predict cytomegalovirus infection status. Roughly 300 gigabases of sequencing data and around 87 million unique TCR sequences were included in an early release covering several hundred HLA-typed donors. In a later analysis, previously published TCR beta repertoires from 666 donors were re-analyzed and high-resolution HLA genotyping was added so that TCR occurrence patterns could be studied. In the later analysis, no new phenotypic data were used to find candidate immune exposures; instead, reliance was placed on TCR beta sequences and their occurrence across donors. A later genetic analysis used genome-wide SNP genotypes for about 60% of the roughly 700 donors, treating that subset as a discovery cohort. Among 300 to 500 genotyped donors of the cohort, an average of approximately 240,000 unique TCR beta nucleotide sequences was sequenced per donor, of which approximately 18% were non-productive. HLA typing included class I and class II loci at four-digit resolution. An earlier analysis of around 580 of the donors used high-throughput TCR beta sequencing to judge whether each TCR beta V gene segment behaved as functional or pseudogenic. A separate validation cohort of roughly 130 different subjects was used in addition to the roughly 670-subject first cohort. The study used immunosequencing to profile the T cell repertoires of hundreds of subjects and linked those repertoires to cytomegalovirus serostatus. The number of donors typed differed by locus, with about 629-640 for A, B, C, DRB1 and DQB1, around 500 for DQA1, under 610 for DPA1, and some 450 for DPB1. The investigation overall reported the following: Several of the top co-occurrence clusters appeared to be linked to parvovirus B19, influenza, CMV and Epstein-Barr virus, according to a later analysis. Because HLA typing was missing for some donors at each locus, association tests included only the typed subset. Compared with equally common non-associated chains, HLA-associated TCR beta chains in a later analysis were more clonally expanded and had lower generation probabilities. Specific HLA alleles were associated with more than 15,000 TCR beta sequences at a false discovery rate of 0.05 in a later analysis. Only TCR beta chains were sequenced in this cohort, and the absence of alpha or paired-chain data limited detectable features. A cluster of highly shared sequence variants was judged likely to represent a technical artifact of the sequencing pipeline. In a later analysis, TCR association rates were found to vary across HLA loci, with the most associated TCRs seen for DRB1 alleles and the fewest for HLA-C alleles. Presence/absence analyses assumed roughly uniform sequencing depth across donors, an assumption that may not hold. Because the 87-base-pair reads could not distinguish some IMGT-functional V segments, including TRBV6-2 and TRBV6-3, those segments were excluded. When HLA alleles, especially DR and DQ, strongly co-occurred, attributing TCR associations to individual alleles was difficult. The earlier analysis of approximately 540 of the donors excluded 15 to 20 rarely observed V segments, including chromosome 9 orphons, because counts were too low. A total of 164 TCR beta chains were listed by the study as associated with cytomegalovirus. Compared with the approximately 600-donor mean, donors in an Asian-associated ancestry cluster had fewer N-insertions in productive TCRs, according to a later genetic analysis. Cytomegalovirus status was reported to be diagnosed by the classifier with high specificity and sensitivity in both the original and validation cohorts. V-gene and J-gene trimming of TCR beta chains was associated with a missense DCLRE1C variant in a later genetic analysis, and the association was replicated in an independent cohort. A later analysis found that most CMV-associated TCR beta chains appeared HLA-restricted, with HLA associations seemingly driven largely by CMV exposure. Most TCR sequences were seen in very few donors, while some public TCRs were found in many individuals. In vitro tests confirmed that three of the cytomegalovirus-associated TCR beta chains recognize cytomegalovirus antigens. An earlier analysis of some 590 of the donors showed that most TCR beta V segments appeared in productive rearrangements either about 90% or about 30% of the time, which broadly matched IMGT annotations. Correlated functional status among segregating V segments might reflect linkage disequilibrium, but an unknown experimental factor could not be ruled out. CMV serostatus was the only immune exposure information available for the cohort. A further reported finding was that TCR beta sequences accurately predicted the HLA-A and HLA-B alleles for most subjects in the first cohort. The authors suggested that the approach could potentially be extended to other disease states and immunological phenotypes.

V is shortened by 7 bases, J by 0 bases, and the region joining them spans 13 bases. The CDR3 spans 14 residues, from the cysteine through the phenylalanine. CDR3 DNA is the only sequence kept; it has 42 bases, read in frame from the first base. The germline V gene gives CDR1 as MDHEN and CDR2 as SYDVKM. The library was produced with the immunoSEQ multiplex PCR assay. For the multiplex PCR, a mixture combining 60 forward primers for TCR Vbeta segments and 13 reverse primers for TCR Jbeta segments was used. A multiplex PCR assay on genomic DNA amplified the CDR3 region of rearranged TCR beta genes. Amplified TCR beta libraries were sequenced as 87-base-pair reads on the Illumina HiSeq System. Per the authors' processing: Across the 500 to 750 repertoires, a later analysis counted roughly 84 million unique TCR beta chains, some 11 million of which were shared by at least two donors. To remove PCR and sequencing errors, raw reads were error-corrected and collapsed into unique sequences using a nearest-neighbor algorithm that merged closely related sequences. V, D and J gene segments were assigned by aligning CDR3 sequences to IMGT reference sequences. For a sequence to be retained, a match of at least six nucleotides was required to both a V gene segment and a J gene segment. A rearrangement was called productive if the CDR3 had no stop codons and remained in frame with V and J, and every other rearrangement was called non-productive. CDR3 was defined by IMGT convention, running from the second conserved V-encoded cysteine to the conserved J-encoded phenylalanine. In an earlier analysis of 550 to 650 of the donors, sequences lacking an unambiguous match to a single V gene segment were excluded. In an earlier analysis of approximately 590 of the donors, a V segment was called functional when productive rearrangements were above 56.7%, and segregating when the standard deviation between donors exceeded 5%. A statistical classification framework was built to diagnose cytomegalovirus status from the catalog of TCR beta chain sequences. In a later analysis, TCR nucleotide sequences were compared against IMGT/GENE-DB human TR gene sequences so that V and J genes could be assigned. Using the TCRdist pipeline, a later analysis assigned CDR3 sequences along with most-parsimonious VDJ recombination scenarios. In a later analysis, every TCR beta chain was defined by the combination of its CDR3 amino acid sequence and its V-gene family, and reads without a unique V-gene family were dropped. In a later analysis, some 600 highly shared, low-generation-probability nucleotide sequences were removed to address suspected cross-contamination and a sequencing artifact. For each public chain, a later analysis derived a clonal expansion index from normalized ranks of inferred template counts within each repertoire. In a later analysis, generation probabilities were computed using a VDJ recombination model fitted to out-of-frame rearrangements, and the results were checked against IGoR. Hypergeometric tests were used in a later analysis to score TCR-TCR, TCR-HLA and TCR-CMV co-occurrence, with a repertoire-size bias correction applied to the TCR pairs. False discovery rates were estimated in a later analysis by permuting HLA or CMV assignments 20 times. In a later analysis, co-occurring TCRs were grouped using DBSCAN, and TCRdist sequence similarity was added for clustering within HLA-allele-positive subsets. For co-occurrence clustering, repertoires with fewer than 30,000 or more than 120,000 public chains were excluded, along with five or six repertoires with anomalous nucleotide sharing. TCRdb retrieved this table from immuneACCESS and kept in-frame rearrangements only. Not all clones are present; in checked studies, unresolved V genes account for under half, and no reason is known for the remainder. The DNA was the basis for D and trimming; V, J and clone size are from that table. The sample data list roughly 130,000 clones, and about 79% of these were observed just once. The ten largest make up about 2% of the sample.

This sequence was found in a man aged 18 to 30 in good health and CMV-seronegative. The rearrangement combines TRBV28 with TRBJ2-7; a weak D assignment points to TRBD2 (6 bases agree). Sequenced: PBMCs. In nucleotides, the sequence is TGTGCCAGCAACCCTAGCGCTTACTCCTACGAGCAGTACTTC. Protein translation: CASNPSAYSYEQYF.